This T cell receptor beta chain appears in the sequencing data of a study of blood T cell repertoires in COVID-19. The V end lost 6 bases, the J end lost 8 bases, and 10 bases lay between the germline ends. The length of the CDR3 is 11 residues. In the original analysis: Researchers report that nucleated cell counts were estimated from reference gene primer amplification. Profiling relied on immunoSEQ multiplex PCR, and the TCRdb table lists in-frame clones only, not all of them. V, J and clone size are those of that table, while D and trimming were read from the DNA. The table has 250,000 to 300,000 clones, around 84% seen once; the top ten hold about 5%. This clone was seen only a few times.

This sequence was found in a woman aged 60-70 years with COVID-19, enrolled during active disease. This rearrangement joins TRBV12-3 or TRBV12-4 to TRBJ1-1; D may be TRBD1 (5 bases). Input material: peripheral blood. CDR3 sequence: CASREDSEAFF. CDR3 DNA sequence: TGTGCCAGCAGGGAAGACAGCGAAGCTTTCTTT.